This T cell receptor beta chain derives from a study of cytomegalovirus exposure and HLA in healthy donors. Study-wide background: An early release of data contained 70 million to 95 million unique TCRs, which came from HLA-typed donors.

Study conclusions and caveats: Later analysis demonstrated an association between a missense DCLRE1C variant and TCR beta V- and J-gene trimming. A later examination showed that TCR association rates differed by HLA locus, with DRB1 most and HLA-C fewest.

This CDR3 is built from 18 residues. Deletions cut 2 bases from V and 1 base from J, with 18 bases between. Germline V gene lookup returns CDR1 SGHNT and CDR2 YYREEE (reference sequence). The PCR had 60 Vbeta and 13 Jbeta primers. The protocol was immunoSEQ multiplex PCR, while the TCRdb copy is restricted to in-frame clones and leaves out a portion. Its clone listing holds 65,000 to 90,000 clones. Notes on this clone: Its antigen is currently unknown.

The chain links TRBV5-4 to TRBJ2-2; a possible D gene is TRBD1 (6 bases). This TCR was sampled from a female donor in good health and CMV-seropositive. The sample taken for sequencing was PBMCs. The CDR3 sequence is CASSLKTLEQGNTGELFF. In DNA, the CDR3 is TGTGCCAGCAGCTTAAAGACCCTGGAACAGGGGAACACCGGGGAGCTGTTTTTT.